Following are 14 T cell receptor beta chains from one sample sequenced in a study of blood T cell repertoires in COVID-19. Sequencing was performed with immunoSEQ multiplex PCR; in TCRdb, only in-frame clones are kept and a portion is missing. Here the sample spans about 190,000 clones, about nine tenths being singletons. The specimen sequenced was peripheral blood. These receptors all stem from a man aged 40-55 years with acute or convalescent COVID-19.

The chain employs TRBV4-3 and TRBJ1-1; possibly TRBD1 for D (5 bases). The CDR3 is made up of 17 amino acids. Germline lookup yields CDR1 LGHNA and CDR2 YSLEER. The V end lost 1 base, the J end lost 0 bases, and 15 bases lay between the germline ends. The CDR3, as DNA: TGCGCCAGCAGCCAAGGGGAATGGGGCAGTCTGAACACTGAAGCTTTCTTT. Its translation: CASSQGEWGSLNTEAFF.

The chain uses TRBV10-3 and TRBJ2-5; D is possibly TRBD2 (6 bases). CDR3 length: 16 amino acids. Trimming removed 0 bases from V and 4 bases from J, with 15 bases in between. In germline, CDR1 is ENHRY, CDR2 SYGVKD. The CDR3 here is CAISESRRGGVETQYF. The CDR3 nucleotides read TGTGCCATCAGTGAGTCTCGGAGGGGCGGGGTAGAGACCCAGTACTTC.

The rearrangement joins TRBV3-1 (or the pseudogene TRBV3-2) to TRBJ1-1; 9 bases map to TRBD1. The CDR3 consists of 16 residues. V shed 3 bases and J 5 bases; nucleotides not matched to a gene: 10. Germline values: CDR1 LGHDT, CDR2 YNNKEL (reference sequence). The CDR3 spells CASSHNRRTGETEAFF. CDR3 nucleotides: TGTGCCAGCAGCCATAATAGACGGACAGGGGAAACTGAAGCTTTCTTT.

The chain combines TRBV10-3 with TRBJ2-3; TRBD2 matches 7 bases. Germline V gives CDR1 ENHRY, CDR2 SYGVKD. V shed 0 bases and J 6 bases; nucleotides not matched to a gene: 6. This CDR3 comprises 15 residues. The DNA for the CDR3 is TGTGCCATCAGTGAGTCGAGATCGACTAGCGATACGCAGTATTTT. As protein: CAISESRSTSDTQYF.

The J gene is TRBJ1-4, the V gene TRBV18, with 9 bases that match TRBD1. Unmatched junction bases numbered 2, after V lost 0 bases and J lost 6 bases. There are 15 residues in the CDR3. Germline CDR1 reads KGHSH; CDR2 reads LQKENI. The CDR3 is CASSPPGQGYEKLFF. For the CDR3, the DNA is TGTGCCAGCTCACCACCCGGACAGGGGTATGAAAAACTGTTTTTT.

This sequence joins TRBV2 and TRBJ2-3, with TRBD2 matching over 10 bases. J was trimmed by 4 bases and V by 2 bases; bases with no gene match: 6. The CDR3 has 16 residues. Germline CDR1 reads SNHLY; CDR2 reads FYNNEI. Here the CDR3 reads CASSELASGGADTQYF. The CDR3 bases are TGTGCCAGCAGTGAACTGGCTAGCGGGGGCGCAGATACGCAGTATTTT.

The genes are TRBV5-1 and TRBJ1-4; 7 bases fit TRBD1. CDR1 is SGHRS and CDR2 is YFSETQ in the germline V gene. This CDR3 has 16 amino acids. V was pared by 4 bases and J by 4 bases, with 10 bases of the junction left unmatched. CDR3 bases: TGCGCCAGCAGCGACTCCACAGGGGACGTTAATGAAAAACTGTTTTTT. Translated: CASSDSTGDVNEKLFF.

The chain uses TRBV6-2 or TRBV6-3 and TRBJ1-1, with D unclear. This CDR3 is 12 amino acids long. Trimming shortened V by 4 bases and J by 1 base, and 4 bases separated the two germline ends. From germline, CDR1 is MNHEY and CDR2 SVGEGT. CDR3 region: CASSSGNTEAFF. The CDR3 bases are TGTGCCAGCAGTTCCGGGAACACTGAAGCTTTCTTT.

The genes are TRBV19 and TRBJ1-4, with unresolved D. The CDR3 runs to 12 residues. The germline V gene has CDR1 LNHDA and CDR2 SQIVND (reference sequence). Trimming stripped 7 bases from V and 7 bases from J, with 10 bases between. CDR3 coding DNA: TGTGCCAGTAATTCAGGTTCTGAAAAACTGTTTTTT. Its protein product is CASNSGSEKLFF. Full variable domain (rest looked up from reference TRBV19 and TRBJ1-4): DGGITQSPKYLFRKEGQNVTLSCEQNLNHDAMYWYRQDPGQGLRLIYYSQIVNDFQKGDIAEGYSVSREKKESFPLTVTSAQKNPTAFYLCASNSGSEKLFFGSGTQLSVL.

The CDR3 sequence: CASRAGLAGGEQFF. The CDR3 DNA reads as TGTGCCAGCAGAGCGGGACTAGCGGGTGGTGAGCAGTTCTTC. V gene TRBV6-5 combines with J gene TRBJ2-1, with 12 bases identical to TRBD2. Germline assignment: CDR1 MNHEY and CDR2 SVGAGI. The ends lost 6 bases at V and 9 bases at J; junction bases unmatched: 6. This CDR3 spans 14 amino acids.

The rearrangement links TRBV7-2 to TRBJ2-7, with D perhaps matching TRBD2 (7 bases). V lost 2 bases, J lost 3 bases, and 17 bases lay in between. The V gene's germline CDR1 is SGHTA and CDR2 FQGNSA. There are 16 residues in the CDR3. CDR3 region: CASSLSRRGRNYEQYF. The CDR3 DNA reads as TGTGCCAGCAGCTTAAGTCGGCGGGGGCGAAACTACGAGCAGTACTTC.

The chain links TRBV14 to TRBJ2-3, with 9 bases lining up with TRBD1. Per germline, CDR1 SGHDN and CDR2 FVKESK. There are 16 residues in the CDR3. V lost 4 bases to trimming and J lost 3 bases; unmatched junction nucleotides: 8. The CDR3 region has the DNA TGTGCCAGCAGCCCCGGACAGGGGCGGGATACAGATACGCAGTATTTT. Encoded protein: CASSPGQGRDTDTQYF.

This chain joins TRBV5-4 and TRBJ2-1; 10 nucleotides line up with TRBD2. Germline CDR1 reads SGHNT; CDR2 reads YYREEE (reference sequence). The trim removed 4 bases at V and 8 bases at J, leaving 6 bases unmatched. The CDR3 sequence is 14 residues long. In DNA form, the CDR3 reads TGTGCCAGCAGCAGCCAGCGGGGGGGCCATGAGCAGTTCTTC. Translating it yields CASSSQRGGHEQFF.

The table lists this clone with a count of one. The chain has TRBV7-6 and TRBJ2-7, with D unresolved. Trimming took 0 bases from V and 5 from J, leaving 5 bases between them. CDR1 is SGHVS and CDR2 is FNYEAQ in the germline V gene. The CDR3 spans 12 residues. DNA of the CDR3: TGTGCCAGCAGCTTAGCCCGGGACGAGCAGTACTTC. Translation gives CASSLARDEQYF.